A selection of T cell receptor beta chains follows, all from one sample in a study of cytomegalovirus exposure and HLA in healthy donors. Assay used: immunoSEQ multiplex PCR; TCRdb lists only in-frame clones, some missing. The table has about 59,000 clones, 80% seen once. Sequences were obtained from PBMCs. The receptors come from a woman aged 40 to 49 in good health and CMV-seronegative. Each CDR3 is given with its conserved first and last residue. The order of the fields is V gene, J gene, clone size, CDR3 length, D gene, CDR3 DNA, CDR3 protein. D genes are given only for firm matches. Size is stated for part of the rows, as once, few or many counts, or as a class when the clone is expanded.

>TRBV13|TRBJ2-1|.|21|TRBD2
TGTGCCAGCAGCTTTACTGGCCGACTAGCGGCGCCCCCCGGCTCCTACAATGAGCAGTTCTTC
CASSFTGRLAAPPGSYNEQFF
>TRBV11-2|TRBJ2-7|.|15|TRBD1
TGTGCCAGCTCTCGCTGGACAGGGCCTTGGAACGAGCAGTACTTC
CASSRWTGPWNEQYF
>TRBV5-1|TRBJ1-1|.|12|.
TGCGCCAGCAGCTTGGGGGGGGATGAAGCTTTCTTT
CASSLGGDEAFF
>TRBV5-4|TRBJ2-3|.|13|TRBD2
TGTGCCAGCAGGGGGGGGGAAACAGATACGCAGTATTTT
CASRGGETDTQYF
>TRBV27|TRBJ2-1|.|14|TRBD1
TGTGCCAGCACTCGACAGGGAGCGTACAATGAGCAGTTCTTC
CASTRQGAYNEQFF
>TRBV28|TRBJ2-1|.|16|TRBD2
TGTGCCAGCAGTTCCATAGCGGGGAGCTCCTACAATGAGCAGTTCTTC
CASSSIAGSSYNEQFF
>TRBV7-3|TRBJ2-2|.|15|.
TGTGCCAGTCGCGGAGGCCCCTCGAACACCGGGGAGCTGTTTTTT
CASRGGPSNTGELFF
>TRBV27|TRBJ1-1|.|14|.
TGTGCCAGCAGCTTCGGTGGTATGCACACTGAAGCTTTCTTT
CASSFGGMHTEAFF
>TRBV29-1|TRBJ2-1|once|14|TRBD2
TGCAGCGTCGCTACCGGGACTAGCTTAAGGGAGCAGTTCTTC
CSVATGTSLREQFF
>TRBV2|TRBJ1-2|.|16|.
TGTGCCAGCAGCGATCCCAGGGGCCATAAATTTTATGGCTACACCTTC
CASSDPRGHKFYGYTF
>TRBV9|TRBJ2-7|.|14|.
TGTGCCAGCAGCGTAGCCCTGAGCTCCTACGAGCAGTACTTC
CASSVALSSYEQYF
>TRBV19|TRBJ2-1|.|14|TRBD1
TGTGCCAGTAGTGTCGGACAGGGGGTTAATGAGCAGTTCTTC
CASSVGQGVNEQFF
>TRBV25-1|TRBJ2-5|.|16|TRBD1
TGTGCCAGCAGTGAGGGGTACAGGGGGTTGGAAGAGACCCAGTACTTC
CASSEGYRGLEETQYF
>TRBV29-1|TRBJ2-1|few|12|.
TGCAGCGTCAGTACTAGAGATAGTGAGCAGTTCTTC
CSVSTRDSEQFF
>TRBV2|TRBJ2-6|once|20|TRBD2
TGTGCCAGCAGTGAGGGACTAGCGGGAGGTCGAACGTCTGGGGCCAACGTCCTGACTTTC
CASSEGLAGGRTSGANVLTF
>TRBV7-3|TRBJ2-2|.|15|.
TGTGCCAGCAGCTTAATGGAGTTTACCGGCGGGGAGCTGTTTTTT
CASSLMEFTGGELFF
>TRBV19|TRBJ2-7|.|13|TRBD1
TGTGCCGCCGACAGGGGGAGCTCCTACGAGCAGTACTTC
CAADRGSSYEQYF
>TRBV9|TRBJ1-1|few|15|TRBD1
TGTGCCAGCAGCATAGACAGGGACCCCGGCACTGAAGCTTTCTTT
CASSIDRDPGTEAFF
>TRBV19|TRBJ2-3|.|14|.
TGTGCCAGTAGTATTCAGGGCCACACAGATACGCAGTATTTT
CASSIQGHTDTQYF
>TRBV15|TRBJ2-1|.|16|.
TGTGCCACCAGCAGAGATAGGCAGGGCACACTCAATGAGCAGTTCTTC
CATSRDRQGTLNEQFF
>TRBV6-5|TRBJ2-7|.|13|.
TGTGCCAGCAACGGAGGATTCGGATACGAGCAGTACTTC
CASNGGFGYEQYF
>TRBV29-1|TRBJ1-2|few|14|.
TGCAGCGTTGAAGATATCCAGGGTCACTATGGCTACACCTTC
CSVEDIQGHYGYTF
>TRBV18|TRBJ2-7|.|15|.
TGTGCCAGCTCACCACCCACCCTCCAGGGCTACGAGCAGTACTTC
CASSPPTLQGYEQYF
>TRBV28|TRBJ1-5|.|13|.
TGTGCCAGCGGATTGGGGGCCACCCAGCCCCAGCATTTT
CASGLGATQPQHF